Listed below are T cell receptor beta chains from one sample, sequenced in a study of graft-versus-host responses after intestinal transplantation. These TCRs are of unknown antigen specificity. Produced via immunoSEQ multiplex PCR; TCRdb's table is partial and in-frame only. Of approximately 33,000 clones listed, roughly 83% are singletons. The sample in question was unstimulated CD8+ T cells sorted from spleen or lymph node cells, obtained before intestinal transplant. These receptors were obtained from a human donor who received an intestinal transplant. Each CDR3 is given with its conserved first and last residue. D genes are given only for firm matches. Not all rows give a size; the values are once, few, many and, for expanded clones, a class.

d_gene	len	j_gene	abundance	v_gene	CDR3aa	CDR3nt
TRBD2	17	TRBJ2-5	NA	TRBV28	CASSPRYTSGSRETQYF	TGTGCCAGCAGCCCCCGTTACACTAGCGGGAGTAGGGAGACCCAGTACTTC
TRBD2	18	TRBJ2-7	NA	TRBV23-1	CASSPLIRTSGHEYEQYF	TGCGCCAGCAGTCCTCTGATCCGGACTAGCGGCCATGAGTACGAGCAGTACTTC
TRBD1	15	TRBJ2-7	NA	TRBV29-1	CSVEVVGTVNGEQYF	TGCAGCGTTGAGGTCGTCGGGACAGTGAACGGCGAGCAGTACTTC
TRBD2	14	TRBJ2-2	NA	TRBV2	CASTGLAVTGELFF	TGTGCCAGCACGGGACTAGCGGTCACCGGGGAGCTGTTTTTT
TRBD2	15	TRBJ2-5	NA	TRBV6-1	CASSEVGGGQETQYF	TGTGCCAGCAGTGAAGTCGGGGGGGGACAAGAGACCCAGTACTTC
TRBD1	14	TRBJ1-5	NA	TRBV27	CASGRQGGNQPQHF	TGTGCCAGCGGTAGACAGGGGGGCAATCAGCCCCAGCATTTT
TRBD2	17	TRBJ2-1	NA	TRBV7-9	CASSLGIAGSSYNEQFF	TGTGCCAGCAGCTTAGGAATAGCGGGTAGCTCCTACAATGAGCAGTTCTTC
NA	13	TRBJ2-7	NA	TRBV7-9	CASSLRREDEQYF	TGTGCCAGCAGCTTGCGGAGGGAGGACGAGCAGTACTTC
NA	11	TRBJ2-1	few	TRBV6-6	CASSGGLEQFF	TGTGCCAGCTCCGGCGGCTTAGAGCAGTTCTTC
TRBD2	15	TRBJ2-1	NA	TRBV29-1	CSTGGASGTYNEQFF	TGCAGCACCGGAGGGGCTAGCGGGACCTACAATGAGCAGTTCTTC
NA	14	TRBJ2-5	NA	TRBV27	CASSFAGFGETQYF	TGTGCCAGCAGTTTCGCAGGGTTTGGAGAGACCCAGTACTTC
NA	12	TRBJ2-7	NA	TRBV29-1	CSASDRRYEQYF	TGCAGCGCGTCTGACAGACGATACGAGCAGTACTTC
TRBD2	13	TRBJ2-3	NA	TRBV6-5	CASSGLAVDTQYF	TGTGCCAGCAGTGGACTAGCTGTAGATACGCAGTATTTT
TRBD1	16	TRBJ2-4	NA	TRBV27	CASSFNRGDAKNIQYF	TGTGCCAGCAGTTTTAACAGGGGAGATGCCAAAAACATTCAGTACTTC
NA	13	TRBJ2-7	NA	TRBV5-1	CASSLRFGGEQYF	TGCGCCAGCAGCCTCCGGTTCGGCGGGGAGCAGTACTTC
NA	13	TRBJ1-5	once	TRBV4-1	CASSLGSNQPQHF	TGCGCCAGCAGCCTGGGCAGCAATCAGCCCCAGCATTTT
NA	12	TRBJ2-7	NA	TRBV5-1	CASSWGDYEQYF	TGCGCCAGCAGCTGGGGGGACTACGAGCAGTACTTC
TRBD2	17	TRBJ2-1	once	TRBV5-1	CASTSPTSGGSYNEQFF	TGCGCCAGCACTTCCCCCACTAGCGGGGGCTCCTACAATGAGCAGTTCTTC
TRBD2	16	TRBJ2-1	NA	TRBV4-1	CASSQVASGNYNEQFF	TGCGCCAGCAGCCAAGTGGCTAGCGGAAACTACAATGAGCAGTTCTTC
TRBD1	13	TRBJ1-1	NA	TRBV4-1	CASSQGQGTEAFF	TGCGCCAGCAGCCAGGGACAGGGAACTGAAGCTTTCTTT
NA	16	TRBJ1-4	NA	TRBV5-4	CASSLGTGSGNEKLFF	TGTGCCAGCAGCTTGGGAACGGGCAGCGGTAATGAAAAACTGTTTTTT
TRBD1	14	TRBJ1-1	NA	TRBV5-5	CASSLEGAVTEAFF	TGTGCCAGCAGCTTAGAGGGGGCGGTCACTGAAGCTTTCTTT
NA	12	TRBJ1-3	NA	TRBV11-2	CASSLFTDTIYF	TGTGCCAGCAGCTTATTTACGGACACCATATATTTT
TRBD2	15	TRBJ2-5	NA	TRBV10-2	CASSSGELAVETQYF	TGCGCCAGCAGTTCGGGGGAACTAGCGGTCGAGACCCAGTACTTC
TRBD2	15	TRBJ2-3	medium-sized	TRBV10-3	CAIRGSGTSTDTQYF	TGTGCCATCAGGGGTAGCGGGACGTCCACAGATACGCAGTATTTT
NA	14	TRBJ2-7	NA	TRBV27	CASSLVPGNYEQYF	TGTGCCAGCAGTTTAGTCCCGGGAAACTACGAGCAGTACTTC
NA	12	TRBJ2-7	NA	TRBV4-1	CASSPLRGEQYF	TGCGCCAGCAGCCCGCTCAGGGGTGAGCAGTACTTC
TRBD1	17	TRBJ2-1	NA	TRBV5-1	CASSPRDRGLSYNEQFF	TGCGCCAGCAGCCCAAGGGACAGGGGGCTTTCCTACAATGAGCAGTTCTTC
NA	15	TRBJ2-7	few	TRBV7-3	CASSVGTGEGYEQYF	TGTGCCAGCAGCGTAGGGACGGGAGAGGGCTACGAGCAGTACTTC
TRBD1	13	TRBJ2-7	once	TRBV19	CASSDRETYEQYF	TGTGCCAGTAGTGACAGGGAGACCTACGAGCAGTACTTC
TRBD2	18	TRBJ2-7	NA	TRBV30	CAWSVYGSGGASSYEQYF	TGTGCCTGGAGTGTATACGGTAGCGGGGGGGCTAGCTCCTACGAGCAGTACTTC
TRBD1	16	TRBJ1-4	few	TRBV4-1	CASSRLSTGGWEKLFF	TGCGCCAGCAGCCGCCTCTCGACAGGGGGATGGGAAAAACTGTTTTTT
TRBD1	16	TRBJ2-7	NA	TRBV5-1	CASSLISGTGAYEQYF	TGCGCCAGCAGCTTGATTTCCGGGACAGGGGCCTACGAGCAGTACTTC
TRBD2	17	TRBJ2-3	NA	TRBV7-9	CASSPWTSGTSTDTQYF	TGTGCCAGCAGCCCGTGGACTAGCGGGACATCCACAGATACGCAGTATTTT
NA	14	TRBJ1-1	NA	TRBV10-3	CAISDPGRHTEAFF	TGTGCCATCAGTGATCCAGGGCGTCACACTGAAGCTTTCTTT
TRBD2	17	TRBJ2-3	once	TRBV28	CASSLLLAGGTPDTQYF	TGTGCCAGCAGTTTGTTATTAGCGGGAGGGACGCCAGATACGCAGTATTTT
NA	13	TRBJ2-5	once	TRBV19	CASSGRTQEIQYF	TGTGCCAGTAGTGGCAGGACTCAAGAGATCCAGTACTTC
TRBD1	13	TRBJ2-1	NA	TRBV19	CASSSIQGYEQFF	TGTGCCAGTAGCTCGATACAGGGGTATGAGCAGTTCTTC
NA	16	TRBJ2-5	NA	TRBV6-1	CASSDPRGGAGETQYF	TGTGCCAGCAGTGACCCGAGGGGGGGGGCCGGGGAGACCCAGTACTTC
NA	13	TRBJ1-2	NA	TRBV5-1	CASSLDRADGYTF	TGCGCCAGCAGCTTGGACAGGGCGGATGGCTACACCTTC
TRBD2	16	TRBJ2-3	NA	TRBV27	CASSSSTSGWADTQYF	TGTGCCAGCAGTTCCTCGACTAGCGGGTGGGCAGATACGCAGTATTTT
NA	14	TRBJ2-7	few	TRBV2	CASSDGDFSYEQYF	TGTGCCAGCAGTGATGGAGACTTCTCCTACGAGCAGTACTTC
TRBD2	17	TRBJ2-2	NA	TRBV4-1	CASSQRLAGGPAGELFF	TGCGCCAGCAGCCAGCGTCTAGCGGGAGGGCCCGCCGGGGAGCTGTTTTTT
TRBD1	15	TRBJ2-1	NA	TRBV7-3	CASSPQQGAHNEQFF	TGTGCCAGCAGCCCTCAACAGGGGGCGCACAATGAGCAGTTCTTC
NA	11	TRBJ1-1	NA	TRBV20-1	CRTGYGTEAFF	TGCAGAACAGGGTACGGCACTGAAGCTTTCTTT
TRBD1	14	TRBJ2-2	NA	TRBV19	CASTDRVNTGELFF	TGTGCCAGTACCGACAGGGTTAACACCGGGGAGCTGTTTTTT
TRBD2	15	TRBJ2-3	NA	TRBV28	CATNYRDYSTDTQYF	TGTGCTACAAACTACCGGGACTATAGCACAGATACGCAGTATTTT
TRBD2	16	TRBJ2-5	NA	TRBV14	CASSQARIAGGETQYF	TGTGCCAGCAGCCAAGCACGAATCGCGGGAGGGGAGACCCAGTACTTC
NA	12	TRBJ2-7	NA	TRBV28	CAAGLPSYEQYF	TGTGCCGCCGGACTTCCTTCCTACGAGCAGTACTTC
TRBD2	20	TRBJ2-7	NA	TRBV27	CASSLSRPTSGGGPLYEQYF	TGTGCCAGCAGTTTATCGAGGCCAACTAGCGGGGGGGGCCCCCTCTACGAGCAGTACTTC
NA	15	TRBJ2-7	NA	TRBV28	CASSFPGIGSYEQYF	TGTGCCAGCAGTTTCCCCGGGATAGGGTCCTACGAGCAGTACTTC
TRBD2	17	TRBJ2-3	NA	TRBV7-9	CASSPRLAGLMADTQYF	TGTGCCAGCAGCCCGCGACTAGCGGGGTTGATGGCAGATACGCAGTATTTT